Reported below is one T cell receptor (beta chain). Antigen: not known. PCR amplification relied on 60 Vbeta primers (plus 13 Jbeta primers). Repertoires were generated with immunoSEQ multiplex PCR, while TCRdb's copy carries only in-frame clones and drops some. The data hold some 130,000 clones, with about 80% observed a single time. The data stem from a study of cytomegalovirus exposure and HLA in healthy donors. Findings and caveats of the study: Researchers reported that a few CMV-associated chains were confirmed in vitro as CMV antigen-specific. Many donors shared some public TCRs, even though most TCR sequences were rare. In a later analysis, 15,000 to 20,000 TCR beta sequences were associated with HLA alleles at 0.05 false discovery rate.

The germline V and J ends were trimmed by 4 bases and 7 bases, with 10 bases remaining between them. This CDR3 is built from 12 residues. Germline-derived CDR1 and CDR2 are MDHEN and SYDVKM. The TCR was taken from a male donor in good health and CMV-seronegative. Sample: PBMCs. The gene calls are TRBV28 and TRBJ1-1, with D hard to call. The CDR3 DNA sequence: TGTGCCAGCAGTTCTTGGGCCCTTGAAGCTTTCTTT. Amino acid sequence: CASSSWALEAFF.